The rows below give T cell receptor beta chains drawn from one sample of a study of T cell repertoires in cytomegalovirus infection. TCRdb reanalysed the reads using MiXCR and keeps one entry per CDR3 protein. Among fewer than 650,000 distinct CDR3 sequences, 40% were seen once, and the ten largest hold more than 40%. These receptors have no known antigen. The sample in question was cultured PBMCs, obtained from culture after CMV antigen stimulation. Source of these receptors: a human donor in good health (CMV status not recorded). Some clones in this sample may be carry-over from other donors' samples. CDR3s include the opening cysteine and the closing phenylalanine or tryptophan. A D gene is named only where the DNA matches it firmly.

v_call d_call cdr3_aa
TRBV12-5 NA CASGLIGNTEAFF
TRBV11-2 NA CASSLAFGLDGYTF
TRBV12-3/TRBV12-4 NA CASSLSVSGANGNTIYF
TRBV7-6 NA CASSRLDAEYTEAFF
TRBV7-8 TRBD1 CASSDTGATQYF
TRBV19 TRBD1 CASTFRQGADTQYF
TRBV7-8 NA CASSPQLGGSPLHF
TRBV5-5 NA CASSLVPTNEQYF
TRBV19 NA CASSSGTLNEQFF
TRBV7-7 NA CASSGQTIPNQPQHF
TRBV7-2 TRBD2 CASRGGDGGNTGELFF
TRBV7-9 TRBD1 CASSSPGGASIAFF
TRBV6-5 NA CASSSAARGNIQYF
TRBV19 NA CASKGGGTETDTQYF
TRBV5-1 NA CASSLRPLWSYEQYF
TRBV12-3/TRBV12-4 NA CASTDGLHSLTDTQYF
TRBV19 NA CASSTWVADAKNIQYF
TRBV28 NA CASSSGVRSGANVLTF
TRBV7-2 NA CASSNTGRDTQYF
TRBV18 NA CASSRGGADTEAFF
TRBV10-2 NA CASSAAGRGEQFF
TRBV7-2 NA CASSLVLGSNQPQHF
TRBV6-2/TRBV6-3 NA CASSYLLETQYF
TRBV19 NA CASSMGPPLEQYF
TRBV6-1 NA CASIQNDMAYEQYF
TRBV20-1 NA CSARGWSSYEQYF
TRBV7-2 NA CASSRRKGINEQFF
TRBV6-5 TRBD1 CASSYSMTTGFGGYTF
TRBV4-1 NA CASSQGASEQFF
TRBV2 NA CASSEGAGSSTDTQYF
TRBV15 NA CATTTLTQGGMDTQYF
TRBV6-2/TRBV6-3 NA CASSPGEAYEQYF
TRBV27 TRBD1 CATRTGPGYTF
TRBV7-9 TRBD2 CASGVFSGGTQETQYF
TRBV7-8 NA CASSLTPIGSYNEQFF
TRBV20-1 NA CSASGQGYYEQYF
TRBV15 NA CATSRDPTGTEAFF
TRBV11-2 NA CASRTSGGNTIYF
TRBV20-1 TRBD2 CSARDPLAGGLNEQFF
TRBV7-2 NA CASSYEVTWETQYF
TRBV7-2 NA CASSSTVYTEAFF
TRBV6-2/TRBV6-3 NA CASSYRYGSTDTQYF
TRBV12-3/TRBV12-4 NA CASSSGPAEKLFF
TRBV12-3/TRBV12-4 NA CASSLTRSEGEQFF
TRBV20-1 TRBD2 CSARKAGVRTETQYF
TRBV7-2 TRBD2 CASSRTSGRPNEQFF
TRBV28 NA CASSFGGALNTEAFF